These T cell receptor beta chains were read from a single sample in a study of identifying expanded T cells in peripheral blood. Assay: immunoSEQ multiplex PCR; the TCRdb copy retains only in-frame clones and omits some. The sample lists approximately 80,000 clones, 84% occurring once. Specimen: blood. These receptors originate from a person between 18 and 75 years old in good health. Both conserved end residues are part of each CDR3. The D gene is left open where the match is weak. For some rows the clone size is stated as once, few or many, or as a class when expanded; others skip it.

v_call	clone_size	j_call	d_call	cdr3_aa	cdr3_nt
TRBV19	.	TRBJ2-5	TRBD2	CASSHRAGAETQYF	TGTGCCAGTAGCCACCGAGCGGGAGCAGAGACCCAGTACTTC
TRBV29-1	few	TRBJ2-1	.	CSVVLYNEQFF	TGCAGCGTTGTTTTATACAATGAGCAGTTCTTC
TRBV28	.	TRBJ2-7	TRBD2	CASSLSGTSGSYEQYF	TGTGCCAGCAGTTTATCCGGGACTAGCGGCTCCTACGAGCAGTACTTC
TRBV7-9	.	TRBJ2-7	.	CASSRIDFTPNEQYF	TGTGCCAGCAGCAGAATAGATTTTACTCCAAACGAGCAGTACTTC
TRBV20-1	.	TRBJ2-7	.	CSAKTVSEQYF	TGCAGTGCTAAGACAGTTAGTGAGCAGTACTTC
TRBV7-3	.	TRBJ2-4	.	CASSFSAGEGAKNIQYF	TGTGCCAGCAGCTTCTCGGCAGGGGAGGGAGCCAAAAACATTCAGTACTTC
TRBV19	few	TRBJ2-7	TRBD1	CASSTDRGPYEQYF	TGTGCCAGTAGTACCGACAGGGGGCCCTACGAGCAGTACTTC
TRBV28	.	TRBJ2-2	TRBD1	CASSTGQGANTGELFF	TGTGCCAGCAGTACGGGACAGGGGGCGAACACCGGGGAGCTGTTTTTT
TRBV7-3	.	TRBJ2-5	TRBD2	CASSPSGSQETQYF	TGTGCCAGCAGTCCAAGCGGGAGTCAAGAGACCCAGTACTTC
TRBV6-5	.	TRBJ1-1	TRBD1	CASSYQDRGRAFF	TGTGCCAGCAGTTACCAGGACAGGGGGCGAGCTTTCTTT
TRBV5-1	.	TRBJ1-3	.	CASSLNSGSGNTIYF	TGCGCCAGCAGCTTAAATTCAGGATCTGGAAACACCATATATTTT
TRBV11-1	few	TRBJ2-2	TRBD1	CASSPKGWGTGNTGELFF	TGTGCCAGCAGCCCAAAGGGGTGGGGGACAGGGAACACCGGGGAGCTGTTTTTT
TRBV19	.	TRBJ1-1	TRBD1	CASSRGDSINTEAFF	TGTGCCAGTAGTAGGGGGGACAGTATTAACACTGAAGCTTTCTTT
TRBV28	.	TRBJ2-1	TRBD2	CASNLQTGTIYNEQFF	TGTGCCAGCAACCTTCAGACCGGGACTATATACAATGAGCAGTTCTTC
TRBV19	.	TRBJ1-2	.	CASSIVSRAGERSGYTF	TGTGCCAGTAGTATAGTTTCGCGGGCAGGGGAAAGGAGTGGCTACACCTTC
TRBV5-1	.	TRBJ1-5	TRBD1	CASSLQGYSNQPQHF	TGCGCCAGCAGCTTACAGGGGTATAGCAATCAGCCCCAGCATTTT
TRBV6-1	once	TRBJ1-1	.	CASSLPGENTEAFF	TGTGCCAGCAGTTTGCCAGGGGAGAACACTGAAGCTTTCTTT
TRBV7-2	.	TRBJ1-5	TRBD1	CASSMGQNQPQHF	TGTGCCAGCAGCATGGGACAGAATCAGCCCCAGCATTTT
TRBV10-1	.	TRBJ1-5	.	CASSPVGGFKGNQPQHF	TGCGCCAGCAGTCCGGTAGGGGGGTTCAAGGGCAATCAGCCCCAGCATTTT
TRBV19	.	TRBJ2-2	.	CASSSRTDRWTGELFF	TGTGCCAGTAGTTCACGGACGGACCGTTGGACCGGGGAGCTGTTTTTT
TRBV6-1	.	TRBJ1-4	.	CASSSRGVNEKLFF	TGTGCCAGCAGTAGCAGGGGTGTTAATGAAAAACTGTTTTTT
TRBV7-2	.	TRBJ1-4	TRBD1	CASSLFGQENEKLFF	TGTGCCAGCAGCCTGTTCGGACAGGAAAATGAAAAACTGTTTTTT
TRBV6-5	.	TRBJ2-5	.	CASSSVYQETQYF	TGTGCCAGCAGCTCAGTGTACCAAGAGACCCAGTACTTC
TRBV18	.	TRBJ2-2	TRBD1	CASSGSGTGDSTGELFF	TGTGCCAGCTCCGGATCCGGGACAGGGGATTCCACCGGGGAGCTGTTTTTT
TRBV7-9	few	TRBJ2-3	.	CASSSRVGGGLTSTDTQYF	TGTGCCAGCAGCTCCCGAGTTGGGGGAGGACTCACTAGCACAGATACGCAGTATTTT
TRBV5-1	.	TRBJ2-7	TRBD2	CASSLRGSAYEQYF	TGCGCCAGCAGCTTACGCGGGAGTGCCTACGAGCAGTACTTC
TRBV7-9	.	TRBJ2-1	.	CASSLVVSGYNEQFF	TGTGCCAGCAGCTTAGTGGTTTCAGGCTACAATGAGCAGTTCTTC
TRBV5-7	.	TRBJ2-5	.	CASSLKETQYF	TGTGCCAGCAGCTTAAAGGAGACCCAGTACTTC
TRBV18	.	TRBJ2-7	.	CASSPTGTYTSYEQYF	TGTGCCAGCTCACCTACCGGGACATACACTTCCTACGAGCAGTACTTC
TRBV6-1	.	TRBJ2-7	.	CASSPRDPKSYEQYF	TGTGCCAGCAGTCCCAGGGATCCGAAATCCTACGAGCAGTACTTC
TRBV28	once	TRBJ2-2	TRBD2	CASSFPGTSPGELFF	TGTGCCAGCAGTTTCCCCGGGACTAGCCCCGGGGAGCTGTTTTTT
TRBV11-1	.	TRBJ1-2	TRBD1	CASSPAGQGFGYTF	TGTGCCAGCAGCCCAGCTGGACAGGGGTTTGGCTACACCTTC
TRBV20-1	.	TRBJ2-7	.	CSASERDEQYF	TGCAGTGCTAGTGAAAGGGATGAGCAGTACTTC
TRBV21-1	.	TRBJ2-2	.	CASMKNPRLRRWDTGELFF	TGTGCCAGCATGAAAAACCCGAGACTCCGACGATGGGACACCGGGGAGCTGTTTTTT
TRBV28	once	TRBJ2-7	TRBD2	CASSRTSGGLSYEQYF	TGTGCCAGCAGTCGCACTAGCGGGGGCTTGTCCTACGAGCAGTACTTC
TRBV28	.	TRBJ2-7	TRBD1	CASSSKTGVSYEQYF	TGTGCCAGCAGTTCCAAGACAGGGGTGTCCTACGAGCAGTACTTC
TRBV2	.	TRBJ2-1	TRBD2	CASSFQAGVGNEQFF	TGTGCCAGCAGTTTCCAAGCGGGAGTGGGCAATGAGCAGTTCTTC
TRBV30	.	TRBJ2-4	.	CAWTNLRIAKNIQYF	TGTGCCTGGACCAACCTCAGGATAGCCAAAAACATTCAGTACTTC
TRBV11-2	.	TRBJ2-2	.	CASSSGLAAGELFF	TGTGCCAGCAGCTCGGGACTCGCGGCGGGGGAGCTGTTTTTT